The sequence of this TCR beta chain was determined in a study of early T cells in non-severe SARS-CoV-2 infection. This clonotype was detected ten times or more. TCRdb independently ran MiXCR on the 5' RACE reads; one entry per CDR3 protein. The sample yields about 110,000 distinct CDR3 sequences, around 10% seen once. The germline V and J ends were trimmed by 6 bases and 0 bases, with 15 bases remaining between them. The length of the CDR3 is 15 residues. Germline V gene data show CDR1 as SNHLY and CDR2 as FYNNEI. J is TRBJ2-7 and V is TRBV2; possible D gene TRBD1, 5 bases. This sequence was found in an adult who was a healthcare worker with PCR-confirmed SARS-CoV-2 infection or an uninfected control (not recorded which). The sample was whole blood. The CDR3 loop reads CASRLNRQYSYEQYF. In nucleotides, the CDR3 is TGTGCCAGCAGGCTAAACCGACAGTACTCCTACGAGCAGTACTTC.